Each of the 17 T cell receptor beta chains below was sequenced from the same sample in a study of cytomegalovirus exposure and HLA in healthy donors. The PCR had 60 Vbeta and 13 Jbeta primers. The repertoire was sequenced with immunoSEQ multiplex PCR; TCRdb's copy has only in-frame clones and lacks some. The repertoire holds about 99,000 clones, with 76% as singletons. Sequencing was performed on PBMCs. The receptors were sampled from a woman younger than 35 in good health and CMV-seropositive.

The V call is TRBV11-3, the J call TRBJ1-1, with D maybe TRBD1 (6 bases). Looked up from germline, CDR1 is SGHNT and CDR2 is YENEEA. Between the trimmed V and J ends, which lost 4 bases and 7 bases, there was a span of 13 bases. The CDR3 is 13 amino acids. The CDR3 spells CASSSNRAGEAFF. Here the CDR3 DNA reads TGTGCCAGCAGCTCCAACAGGGCGGGTGAAGCTTTCTTT.

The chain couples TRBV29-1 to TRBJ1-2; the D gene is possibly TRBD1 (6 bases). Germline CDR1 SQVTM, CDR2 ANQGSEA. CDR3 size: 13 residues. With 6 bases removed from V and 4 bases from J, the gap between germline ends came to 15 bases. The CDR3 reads CSVLGGGPYGYTF. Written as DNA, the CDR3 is TGCAGCGTCCTGGGCGGGGGCCCCTATGGCTACACCTTC.

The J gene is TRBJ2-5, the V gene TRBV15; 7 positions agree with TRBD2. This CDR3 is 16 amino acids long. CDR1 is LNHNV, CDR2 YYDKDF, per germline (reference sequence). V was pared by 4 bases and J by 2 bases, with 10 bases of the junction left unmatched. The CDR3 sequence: CATSNPLLAAQETQYF. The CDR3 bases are TGTGCCACCAGCAACCCCCTGCTAGCGGCACAAGAGACCCAGTACTTC.

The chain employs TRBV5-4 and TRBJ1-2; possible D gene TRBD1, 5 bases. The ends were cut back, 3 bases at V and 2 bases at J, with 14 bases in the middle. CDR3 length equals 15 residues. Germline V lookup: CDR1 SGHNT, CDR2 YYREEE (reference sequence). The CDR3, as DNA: TGTGCCAGCAGCTCGACTCTGGGGCAGAACTATGGCTACACCTTC. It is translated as CASSSTLGQNYGYTF.

CDR3 amino acids: CSVGFSGGLRWTF. CDR3 nucleotides: TGCAGCGTCGGATTTTCAGGGGGGCTCCGATGGACCTTC. The J gene is TRBJ1-2, the V gene TRBV29-1, with 7 bases aligning to TRBD1. In germline, CDR1 is SQVTM, CDR2 ANQGSEA. The CDR3 consists of 13 residues. J was trimmed by 14 bases and V by 6 bases; bases with no gene match: 18.

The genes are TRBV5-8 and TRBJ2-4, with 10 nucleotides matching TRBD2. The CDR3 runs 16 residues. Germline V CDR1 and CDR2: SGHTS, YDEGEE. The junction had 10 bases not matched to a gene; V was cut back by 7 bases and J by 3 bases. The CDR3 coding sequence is TGTGCCAGCTCGACCAGCGGGAGGGATGGCAAAAACATTCAGTACTTC. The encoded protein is CASSTSGRDGKNIQYF.

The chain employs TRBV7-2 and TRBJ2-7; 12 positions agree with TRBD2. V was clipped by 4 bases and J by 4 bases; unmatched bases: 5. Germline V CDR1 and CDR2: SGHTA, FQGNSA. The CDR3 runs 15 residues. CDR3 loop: CASSSGLAGQYEQYF. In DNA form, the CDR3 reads TGTGCCAGCAGCTCAGGACTAGCGGGACAGTACGAGCAGTACTTC.

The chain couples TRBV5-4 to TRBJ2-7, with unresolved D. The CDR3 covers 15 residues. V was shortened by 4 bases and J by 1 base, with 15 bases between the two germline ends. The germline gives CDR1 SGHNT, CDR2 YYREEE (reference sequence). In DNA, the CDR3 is TGTGCCAGCAGCCCCACCAGCAGGCGATCCTACGAGCAGTACTTC. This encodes CASSPTSRRSYEQYF.

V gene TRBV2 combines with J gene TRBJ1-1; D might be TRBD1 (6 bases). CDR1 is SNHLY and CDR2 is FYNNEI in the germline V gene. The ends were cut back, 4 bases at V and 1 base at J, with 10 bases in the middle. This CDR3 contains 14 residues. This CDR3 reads CASSGFRGNTEAFF. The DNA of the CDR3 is TGTGCCAGCAGTGGATTCAGGGGGAACACTGAAGCTTTCTTT.

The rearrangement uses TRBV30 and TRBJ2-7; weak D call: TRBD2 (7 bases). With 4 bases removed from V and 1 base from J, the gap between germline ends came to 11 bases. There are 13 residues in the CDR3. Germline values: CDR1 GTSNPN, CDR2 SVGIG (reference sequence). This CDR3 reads CAWTGRGSYEQYF. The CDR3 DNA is TGTGCCTGGACTGGGAGGGGGTCCTACGAGCAGTACTTC.

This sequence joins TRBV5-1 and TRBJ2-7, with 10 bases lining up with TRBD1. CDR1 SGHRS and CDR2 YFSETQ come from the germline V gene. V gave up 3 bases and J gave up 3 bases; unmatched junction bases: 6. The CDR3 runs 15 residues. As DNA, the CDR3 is TGCGCCAGCAGCTCGGGACAGGGGAGGCTCTACGAGCAGTACTTC. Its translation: CASSSGQGRLYEQYF.

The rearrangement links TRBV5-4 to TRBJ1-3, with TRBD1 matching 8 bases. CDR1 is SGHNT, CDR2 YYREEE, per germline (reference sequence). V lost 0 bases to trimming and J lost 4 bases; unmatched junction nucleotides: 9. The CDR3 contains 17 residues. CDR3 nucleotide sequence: TGTGCCAGCAGCTTGGCGGCATCCGGGACAGGCGGAAACACCATATATTTT. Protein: CASSLAASGTGGNTIYF.

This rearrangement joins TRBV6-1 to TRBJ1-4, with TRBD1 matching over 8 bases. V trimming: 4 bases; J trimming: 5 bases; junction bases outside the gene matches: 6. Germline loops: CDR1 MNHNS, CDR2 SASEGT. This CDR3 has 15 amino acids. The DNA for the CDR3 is TGTGCCAGCAGTGTGTCCCGGACAGGGAATGAAAAACTGTTTTTT. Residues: CASSVSRTGNEKLFF.

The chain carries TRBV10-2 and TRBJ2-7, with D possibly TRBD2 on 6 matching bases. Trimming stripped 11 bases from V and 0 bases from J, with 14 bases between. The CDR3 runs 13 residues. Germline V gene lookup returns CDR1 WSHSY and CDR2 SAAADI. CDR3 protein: CASGAGVSYEQYF. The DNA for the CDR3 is TGCGCCTCAGGAGCGGGCGTCTCCTACGAGCAGTACTTC.

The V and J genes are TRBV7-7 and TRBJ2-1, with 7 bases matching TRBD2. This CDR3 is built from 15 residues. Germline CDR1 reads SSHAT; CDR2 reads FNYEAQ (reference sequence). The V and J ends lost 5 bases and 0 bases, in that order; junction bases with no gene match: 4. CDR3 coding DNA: TGTGCCAGCAGCCTGACGGGGGGCTCCTACAATGAGCAGTTCTTC. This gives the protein CASSLTGGSYNEQFF.

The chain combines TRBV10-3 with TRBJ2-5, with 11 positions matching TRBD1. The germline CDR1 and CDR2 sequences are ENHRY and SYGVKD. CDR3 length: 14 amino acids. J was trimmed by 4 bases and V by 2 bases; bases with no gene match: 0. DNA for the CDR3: TGTGCCATCAGTGAGGGGACAGGGGGAGAGACCCAGTACTTC. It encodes CAISEGTGGETQYF.

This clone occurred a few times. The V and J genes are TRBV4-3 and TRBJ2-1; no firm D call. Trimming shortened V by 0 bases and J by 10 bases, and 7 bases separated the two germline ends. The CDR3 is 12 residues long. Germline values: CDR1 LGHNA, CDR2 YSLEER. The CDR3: CASSQDYREQFF. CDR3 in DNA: TGCGCCAGCAGCCAAGATTATCGGGAGCAGTTCTTC.